Presented here are 25 T cell receptor beta chains from one specimen sequenced in a study of a mutant IDH1 vaccine in newly diagnosed glioma. Produced via immunoSEQ multiplex PCR; TCRdb's table is partial and in-frame only. The repertoire has just under 95,000 clones, 80% of them found once; the top ten carry around 7.5%. Time point here: baseline, week 1 (first vaccination visit). The treatment denotes: pre-vaccination baseline after standard-of-care therapy. Sequencing was performed on PBMCs, taken from a glioma patient treated with radiotherapy, temozolomide or both. These receptors were obtained from a man aged 35 to 55 with glioma.

This chain connects TRBV27 to TRBJ2-7; D gene ambiguous. V lost 5 bases, J lost 4 bases, and 15 bases lay in between. The CDR3 is 14 amino acids. CDR1 MNHEY and CDR2 SMNVEV come from the germline V gene (reference sequence). For the CDR3, the DNA is TGTGCCAGCAGTCCAAAACTACTTGGTTACGAGCAGTACTTC. Translation: CASSPKLLGYEQYF.

This clone is a singleton in its sample. The V and J genes are TRBV7-8 and TRBJ2-4; 13 nucleotides line up with TRBD2. This CDR3 is built from 20 residues. V shed 3 bases and J 3 bases; nucleotides not matched to a gene: 14. Germline CDR1 and CDR2: SGHVS and FQNEAQ. CDR3 DNA: TGTGCCAGCAGCTTGCCCGGACTAGCGGGAGTTCGGTGGGACAAAAACATTCAGTACTTC. Translating gives CASSLPGLAGVRWDKNIQYF. The full variable domain, its missing parts supplied by reference TRBV7-8 and TRBJ2-4, is GAGVSQSPRYKVAKRGQDVALRCDPISGHVSLFWYQQALGQGPEFLTYFQNEAQLDKSGLPSDRFFAERPEGSVSTLKIQRTQQEDSAVYLCASSLPGLAGVRWDKNIQYFGAGTRLSVL.

V gene TRBV6-9 combines with J gene TRBJ1-1; 9 nucleotides line up with TRBD1. CDR1 and CDR2 from the germline V gene are MNHGY and SVAAGI. The junction had 4 bases not matched to a gene; V was cut back by 2 bases and J by 0 bases. There are 16 residues in the CDR3. The CDR3 sequence is CASSYAGQGMNTEAFF. CDR3 bases: TGTGCCAGCAGTTATGCGGGACAGGGAATGAACACTGAAGCTTTCTTT.

This chain joins TRBV7-2 and TRBJ2-7; 8 bases are shared with TRBD1. The germline gives CDR1 SGHTA, CDR2 FQGNSA. With 4 bases clipped from V and 6 bases from J, the junction kept 11 bases outside the gene matches. The CDR3 has 15 amino acids. CDR3 amino acids: CASSSIAGTGGEQYF. The DNA for the CDR3 is TGTGCCAGCAGCTCCATCGCCGGGACAGGTGGCGAGCAGTACTTC.

The chain couples TRBV6-4 to TRBJ2-7, with D possibly called TRBD1 or TRBD2 (5 bases each). The CDR3 loop spans 14 amino acids. Trimming cost V 3 bases and J 2 bases, with 11 bases left between them. Germline values: CDR1 MRHNA, CDR2 SNTAGT. CDR3 sequence reads: CASSELGRPYEQYF. The CDR3, as DNA: TGTGCCAGCAGTGAACTGGGACGGCCCTACGAGCAGTACTTC.

Here the CDR3 DNA reads TGCGCCAGCAGCTTGGACGGGGGGACCTACGAGCAGTACTTC. It translates to CASSLDGGTYEQYF. The J gene is TRBJ2-7, the V gene TRBV5-1; 7 nucleotides match TRBD2. This CDR3 region has 14 residues. The V and J ends lost 0 bases and 2 bases, in that order; junction bases with no gene match: 2. The germline gives CDR1 SGHRS, CDR2 YFSETQ.

The V call is TRBV4-3, the J call TRBJ2-7; a possible D gene is TRBD1 (6 bases). Germline-derived CDR1 and CDR2 are LGHNA and YSLEER. There are 15 residues in the CDR3. V lost 2 bases, J lost 7 bases, and 18 bases lay in between. The CDR3, as DNA: TGCGCCAGCAGCCAAAGGGGCAGGGGACGTCGGGAGCAGTACTTC. Its translation: CASSQRGRGRREQYF.

The chain has TRBV7-2 and TRBJ2-7; D is possibly TRBD1 or TRBD2 (6 bases each). The CDR3 loop spans 15 amino acids. The germline gives CDR1 SGHTA, CDR2 FQGNSA. Trimming pared 3 bases from V and 4 bases from J, leaving 16 bases between. For the CDR3, the DNA is TGTGCCAGCAGCTTTGAGTTTGGGGGGCTGTACGAGCAGTACTTC. Translation gives CASSFEFGGLYEQYF.

The chain joins TRBV5-4 to TRBJ1-5; D is unclear. The CDR3 is 10 amino acids. The germline V and J ends were trimmed by 9 bases and 6 bases, with 7 bases remaining between them. In germline, CDR1 is SGHNT, CDR2 YYREEE (reference sequence). CDR3 sequence (DNA): TGTGCCAAAGAGGGTCAGCCCCAGCATTTT. This codes for CAKEGQPQHF.

The table lists this clone with many counts. The rearrangement uses TRBV4-3 and TRBJ1-2; D is undetermined. V lost 5 bases, J lost 4 bases, and 14 bases lay in between. The V gene's germline CDR1 is LGHNA and CDR2 YSLEER. This CDR3 has 14 amino acids. The CDR3 bases are TGCGCCAGCAGCAACCAAGACCGGTCCTATGGCTACACCTTC. Translated: CASSNQDRSYGYTF.

The genes are TRBV25-1 and TRBJ1-6, with a weak D call TRBD1 (6 bases). Germline CDR1 reads MGHDK; CDR2 reads SYGVNS. The CDR3 is 17 residues long. V was shortened by 1 base and J by 5 bases, with 15 bases between the two germline ends. Here the CDR3 reads CASSELGGIGDNSPLHF. The CDR3 coding sequence is TGTGCCAGCAGTGAATTAGGGGGTATCGGAGATAATTCACCCCTCCACTTT.

V usage is TRBV11-2 and J usage is TRBJ2-5, with 10 bases matching TRBD2. Unmatched junction bases numbered 4, after V lost 1 base and J lost 2 bases. In germline, CDR1 is SGHAT, CDR2 FQNNGV. The CDR3 has 16 residues. This CDR3 reads CASSLGSGGQQETQYF. Written as DNA, the CDR3 is TGTGCCAGCAGCTTAGGTAGCGGGGGGCAGCAAGAGACCCAGTACTTC. Full variable domain (outside the CDR3, taken from reference TRBV11-2 and TRBJ2-5): EAGVAQSPRYKIIEKRQSVAFWCNPISGHATLYWYQQILGQGPKLLIQFQNNGVVDDSQLPKDRFSAERLKGVDSTLKIQPAKLEDSAVYLCASSLGSGGQQETQYFGPGTRLLVL.

The V and J genes are TRBV7-6 and TRBJ2-3; TRBD2 matches at 15 bases. The CDR3 spans 18 residues. CDR1 and CDR2 from the germline V gene are SGHVS and FNYEAQ. V lost 5 bases and J lost 3; bases outside the gene matches: 9. CDR3 amino acids: CASSQWTSGGAGTDTQYF. The CDR3 DNA reads as TGTGCCAGCAGCCAATGGACTAGCGGGGGGGCCGGGACAGATACGCAGTATTTT.

V usage is TRBV4-1 and J usage is TRBJ2-1, with D perhaps matching TRBD1 (6 bases). The CDR3 has 14 residues. Germline values: CDR1 MGHRA, CDR2 YSYEKL. Trimming cost V 4 bases and J 7 bases, with 14 bases left between them. CDR3 sequence: CASSPRQDWNEQFF. CDR3 DNA sequence: TGCGCCAGCAGCCCCCGACAGGATTGGAATGAGCAGTTCTTC.

V usage is TRBV7-9 and J usage is TRBJ2-1, with 11 bases aligning to TRBD2. The CDR3 is 15 amino acids. The germline V gene encodes CDR1 SEHNR and CDR2 FQNEAQ (reference sequence). V was clipped by 5 bases and J by 6 bases; unmatched bases: 6. The CDR3 sequence is CASSRTSGSPNEQFF. DNA for the CDR3: TGTGCCAGCAGCCGCACTAGCGGGAGCCCCAATGAGCAGTTCTTC.

V is TRBV11-3 and J is TRBJ2-7, with D perhaps TRBD1 (6 bases). The CDR3 contains 14 residues. Per the germline V gene, CDR1 is SGHNT and CDR2 is YENEEA. The V end lost 4 bases, the J end lost 7 bases, and 17 bases lay between the germline ends. The CDR3 spells CASSSGDDRSEQYF. The DNA of the CDR3 is TGTGCCAGCAGCTCTGGCGATGACAGGTCTGAGCAGTACTTC.

The V and J genes are TRBV23-1 and TRBJ2-5; 13 nucleotides match TRBD2. TRBV23-1 is assigned to the ORF class and has an uncertain function. The CDR3 sequence is 20 residues long. V lost 4 bases, J lost 5 bases, and 19 bases stayed unmatched. The DNA for the CDR3 is TGCGCCAGCAGTCGATGGACTAGCGGGGGCCCCCGAATCCCTCGGGAGACCCAGTACTTC. Its translation: CASSRWTSGGPRIPRETQYF.

The chain recombines TRBV28 with TRBJ2-7, with D perhaps TRBD2 (6 bases). Germline CDR1 MDHEN, CDR2 SYDVKM. V lost 6 bases, J lost 2 bases, and 14 bases lay in between. This CDR3 comprises 14 residues. The CDR3 is CASRGTGVPYEQYF. The CDR3 DNA follows: TGTGCCAGCAGGGGTACGGGGGTTCCCTACGAGCAGTACTTC. Using reference TRBV28 and TRBJ2-7 for the parts outside the CDR3, the full variable domain is DVKVTQSSRYLVKRTGEKVFLECVQDMDHENMFWYRQDPGLGLRLIYFSYDVKMKEKGDIPEGYSVSREKKERFSLILESASTNQTSMYLCASRGTGVPYEQYFGPGTRLTVT.

The genes are TRBV5-4 and TRBJ1-3, with 9 positions matching TRBD1. This CDR3 is built from 16 residues. The germline V gene encodes CDR1 SGHNT and CDR2 YYREEE (reference sequence). The V and J ends lost 0 bases and 4 bases, in that order; junction bases with no gene match: 5. The CDR3: CASSLGDRATGNTIYF. The CDR3 DNA sequence: TGTGCCAGCAGCTTGGGGGACAGGGCTACCGGAAACACCATATATTTT.

The chain combines TRBV5-4 with TRBJ1-3, with D possibly TRBD1 on 5 matching bases. The V gene lost 2 bases and the J gene lost 4 bases, with 10 bases spanning the gap. The CDR3 consists of 14 residues. The germline V gene has CDR1 SGHNT and CDR2 YYREEE (reference sequence). Here the CDR3 DNA reads TGTGCCAGCAGCTTCGGGGGAGCCGGAAACACCATATATTTT. It is translated as CASSFGGAGNTIYF.

This CDR3 reads CASSLLLGPLNTEAFF. The CDR3 DNA reads as TGTGCCAGCAGCTTACTCTTGGGACCCTTGAACACTGAAGCTTTCTTT. The chain is built from TRBV7-8 and TRBJ1-1; TRBD1 is a possible D gene (5 bases). The ends were cut back, 2 bases at V and 0 bases at J, with 13 bases in the middle. The CDR3 totals 16 residues. Germline lookup yields CDR1 SGHVS and CDR2 FQNEAQ.

The rearrangement uses TRBV27 and TRBJ2-3, with D possibly TRBD1 on 5 matching bases. The CDR3 length is 13 residues. Germline CDR1 MNHEY, CDR2 SMNVEV (reference sequence). Trimming took off 4 bases at V and 8 bases at J, with 13 bases between the two ends. The CDR3: CASSSFIGATQYF. The CDR3 DNA reads as TGTGCCAGCAGTTCATTTATAGGGGCTACGCAGTATTTT.

The chain employs TRBV11-2 and TRBJ2-2; D is possibly TRBD1 or TRBD2 (5 bases each). The CDR3 is made up of 16 amino acids. CDR1 and CDR2 (germline): SGHAT, FQNNGV. V shed 2 bases and J shed 3 bases, with 13 bases lying between them. The CDR3 loop reads CASSLRGTRDTGELFF. In DNA form, the CDR3 reads TGTGCCAGCAGCTTACGAGGGACGCGGGACACCGGGGAGCTGTTTTTT. The complete variable domain, with remaining parts taken from reference TRBV11-2 and TRBJ2-2, reads EAGVAQSPRYKIIEKRQSVAFWCNPISGHATLYWYQQILGQGPKLLIQFQNNGVVDDSQLPKDRFSAERLKGVDSTLKIQPAKLEDSAVYLCASSLRGTRDTGELFFGEGSRLTVL.

The genes are TRBV5-6 and TRBJ1-2; 8 nucleotides line up with TRBD1. Per germline, CDR1 SGHDT and CDR2 YYEEEE. This CDR3 has 12 amino acids. The ends lost 2 bases at V and 8 bases at J; junction bases unmatched: 2. The CDR3 DNA sequence: TGTGCCAGCAGCTTACAGGGGGACGGCTACACCTTC. This translates into CASSLQGDGYTF.

As DNA, the CDR3 is TGTGCCAGCAGCTTAGCCTCGGAGTATGAAAAACTGTTTTTT. Amino acids: CASSLASEYEKLFF. The chain combines TRBV13 with TRBJ1-4; no clear D gene. This CDR3 has 14 residues. V dropped 1 base and J dropped 6 bases, with 9 bases sitting between them. Germline V gene data show CDR1 as PRHDT and CDR2 as FYEKMQ (reference sequence).